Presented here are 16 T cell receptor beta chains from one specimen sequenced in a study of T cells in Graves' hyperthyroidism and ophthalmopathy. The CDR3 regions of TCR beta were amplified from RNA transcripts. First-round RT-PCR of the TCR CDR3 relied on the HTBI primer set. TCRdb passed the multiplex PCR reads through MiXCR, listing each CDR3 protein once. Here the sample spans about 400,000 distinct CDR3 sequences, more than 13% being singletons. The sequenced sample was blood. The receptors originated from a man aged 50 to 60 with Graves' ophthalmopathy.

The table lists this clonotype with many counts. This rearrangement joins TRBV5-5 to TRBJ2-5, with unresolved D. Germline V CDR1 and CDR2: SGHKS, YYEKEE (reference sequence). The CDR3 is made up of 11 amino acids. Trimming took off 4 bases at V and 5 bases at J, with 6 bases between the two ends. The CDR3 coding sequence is TGTGCCAGCAGCAATGGGGAGACCCAGTACTTC. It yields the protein CASSNGETQYF.

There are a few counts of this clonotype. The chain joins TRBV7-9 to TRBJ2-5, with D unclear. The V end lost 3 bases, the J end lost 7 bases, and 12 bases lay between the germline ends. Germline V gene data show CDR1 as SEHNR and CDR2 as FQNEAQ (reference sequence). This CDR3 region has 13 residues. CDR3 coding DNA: TGTGCCAGCAGCTTGTTGACCCCGGGGACCCAGTACTTC. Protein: CASSLLTPGTQYF.

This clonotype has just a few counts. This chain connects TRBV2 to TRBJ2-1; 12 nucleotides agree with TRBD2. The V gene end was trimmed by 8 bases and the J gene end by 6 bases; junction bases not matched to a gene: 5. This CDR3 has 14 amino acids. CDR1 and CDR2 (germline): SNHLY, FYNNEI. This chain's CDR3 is CASRGLAGPNEQFF. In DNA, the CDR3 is TGTGCCAGCCGCGGACTAGCGGGACCCAATGAGCAGTTCTTC.

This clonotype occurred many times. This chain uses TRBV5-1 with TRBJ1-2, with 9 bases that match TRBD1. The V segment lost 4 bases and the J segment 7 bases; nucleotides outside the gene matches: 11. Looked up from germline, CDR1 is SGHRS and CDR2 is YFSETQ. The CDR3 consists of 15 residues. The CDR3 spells CASSPRQGETGGYTF. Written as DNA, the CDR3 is TGCGCCAGCAGCCCTAGACAGGGGGAAACGGGTGGCTACACCTTC. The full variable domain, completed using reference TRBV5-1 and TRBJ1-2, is KAGVTQTPRYLIKTRGQQVTLSCSPISGHRSVSWYQQTPGQGLQFLFEYFSETQRNKGNFPGRFSGRQFSNSRSEMNVSTLELGDSALYLCASSPRQGETGGYTFGSGTRLTVV.

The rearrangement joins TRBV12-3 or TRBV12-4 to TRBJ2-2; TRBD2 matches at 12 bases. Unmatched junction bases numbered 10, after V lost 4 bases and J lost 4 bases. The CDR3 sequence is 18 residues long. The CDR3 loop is CASSSHSLAGGATGELFF. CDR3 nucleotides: TGTGCCAGCAGTTCCCATTCGCTAGCGGGAGGGGCCACCGGGGAGCTGTTTTTT.

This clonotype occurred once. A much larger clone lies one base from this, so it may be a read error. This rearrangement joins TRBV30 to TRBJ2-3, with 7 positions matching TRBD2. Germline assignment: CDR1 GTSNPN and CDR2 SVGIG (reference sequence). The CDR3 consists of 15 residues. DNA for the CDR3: TGTGCCTGGGGTGTACTGGCTAGCGGTTCAGATACGCAGTATTTT. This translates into CAWGVLASGSDTQYF.

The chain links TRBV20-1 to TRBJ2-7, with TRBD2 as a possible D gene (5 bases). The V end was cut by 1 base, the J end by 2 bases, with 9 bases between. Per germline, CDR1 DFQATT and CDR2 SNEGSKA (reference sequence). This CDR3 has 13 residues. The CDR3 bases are TGCAGTGCTAGAGCGAGGGAGACCTACGAGCAGTACTTC. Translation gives CSARARETYEQYF.

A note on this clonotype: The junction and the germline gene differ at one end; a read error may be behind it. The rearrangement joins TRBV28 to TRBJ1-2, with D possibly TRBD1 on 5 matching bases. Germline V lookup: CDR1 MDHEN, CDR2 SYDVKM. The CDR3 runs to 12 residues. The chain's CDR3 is CASTQGGYGYAF. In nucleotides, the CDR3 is TGTGCCAGCACTCAGGGCGGCTATGGCTACGCCTTC.

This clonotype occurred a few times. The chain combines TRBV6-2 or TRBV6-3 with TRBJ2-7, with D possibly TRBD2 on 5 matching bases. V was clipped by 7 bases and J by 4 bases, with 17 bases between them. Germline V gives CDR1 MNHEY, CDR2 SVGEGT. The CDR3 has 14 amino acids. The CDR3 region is CASIQDLVTYEQYF. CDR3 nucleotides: TGTGCCAGCATTCAGGACTTAGTCACATACGAGCAGTACTTC.

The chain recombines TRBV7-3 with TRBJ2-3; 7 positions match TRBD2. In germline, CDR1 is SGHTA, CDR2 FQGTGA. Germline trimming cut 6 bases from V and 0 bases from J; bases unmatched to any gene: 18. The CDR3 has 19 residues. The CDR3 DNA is TGTGCCAGCAGGGAGGAGGGTAGCCGGGACTACAGAAGCACAGATACGCAGTATTTT. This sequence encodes CASREEGSRDYRSTDTQYF.

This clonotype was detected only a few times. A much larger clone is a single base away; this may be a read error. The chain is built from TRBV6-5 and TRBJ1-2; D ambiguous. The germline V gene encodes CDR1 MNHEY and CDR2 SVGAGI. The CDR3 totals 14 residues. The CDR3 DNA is TGTGCCAGCGGTTACTCGCCGGAAATCTATGGCTACACCTTC. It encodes CASGYSPEIYGYTF.

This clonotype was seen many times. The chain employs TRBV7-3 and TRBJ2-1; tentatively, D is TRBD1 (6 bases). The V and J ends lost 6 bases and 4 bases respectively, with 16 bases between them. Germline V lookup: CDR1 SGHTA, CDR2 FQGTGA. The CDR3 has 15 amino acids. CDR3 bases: TGTGCCAGCAGTACGATCCCTCAGGGGTACAATGAGCAGTTCTTC. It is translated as CASSTIPQGYNEQFF.

DNA for the CDR3: TGTGCCACACGATGGGCGGAGAGCACTGAAGCTTTCTTT. It specifies CATRWAESTEAFF. The chain joins TRBV24-1 to TRBJ1-1; unclear D gene. Germline V CDR1 and CDR2: KGHDR, SFDVKD. V lost 10 bases and J lost 4, with 15 bases in between. The CDR3 sequence is 13 residues long.

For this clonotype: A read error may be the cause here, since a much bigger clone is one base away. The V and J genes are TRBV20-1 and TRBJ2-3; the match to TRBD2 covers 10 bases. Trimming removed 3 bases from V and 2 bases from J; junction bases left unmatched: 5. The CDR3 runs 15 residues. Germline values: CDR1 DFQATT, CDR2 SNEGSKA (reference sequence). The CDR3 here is CSASRTSGNTDTQYF. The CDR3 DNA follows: TGCAGTGCTAGCCGGACTAGCGGAAACACAGATACGCAGTATTTT.

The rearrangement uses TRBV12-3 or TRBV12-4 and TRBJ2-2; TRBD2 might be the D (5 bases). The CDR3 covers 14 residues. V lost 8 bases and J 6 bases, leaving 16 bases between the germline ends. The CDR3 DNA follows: TGTGCCAGCGGCCCATCTACCGGGGCCGGGGAGCTGTTTTTT. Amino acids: CASGPSTGAGELFF.

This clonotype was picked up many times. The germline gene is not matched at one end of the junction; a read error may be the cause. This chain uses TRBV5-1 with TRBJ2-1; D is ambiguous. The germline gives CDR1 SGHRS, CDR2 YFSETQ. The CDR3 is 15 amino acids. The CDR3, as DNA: TGCGCCAGCAGCCCTGGCAGCAGCTCCTACAATGAGCAGCTCTTC. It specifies CASSPGSSSYNEQLF. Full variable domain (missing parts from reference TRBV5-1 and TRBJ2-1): KAGVTQTPRYLIKTRGQQVTLSCSPISGHRSVSWYQQTPGQGLQFLFEYFSETQRNKGNFPGRFSGRQFSNSRSEMNVSTLELGDSALYLCASSPGSSSYNEQLFGPGTRLTVL.